Presented here are 17 T cell receptor beta chains from one specimen sequenced in a study of blood T cell repertoires in COVID-19. The assay was immunoSEQ multiplex PCR, and TCRdb's table has in-frame clones only and misses some. Of 400,000 or so clones detected, about 87% appear once; the ten largest clones hold approximately 1.9%. Sequencing was done on a sample of PBMCs or T cells enriched from blood (not recorded which). All receptors derive from a man aged 40-50 years in a cohort exposed to, infected with or recovered from COVID-19 (not recorded which).

This chain connects TRBV25-1 to TRBJ2-1, with TRBD2 identical over 8 bases. The V gene's germline CDR1 is MGHDK and CDR2 SYGVNS. V lost 2 bases and J lost 4; bases outside the gene matches: 4. The CDR3 is 15 residues long. The CDR3 reads CASSEVGGGYNEQFF. In DNA form, the CDR3 reads TGTGCCAGCAGTGAAGTCGGCGGGGGGTACAATGAGCAGTTCTTC.

The chain is built from TRBV6-5 and TRBJ1-6; tentatively, D is TRBD1 (6 bases). The CDR3 contains 14 residues. The ends were cut back, 6 bases at V and 8 bases at J, with 14 bases in the middle. Germline CDR1 MNHEY, CDR2 SVGAGI. The CDR3 DNA reads TGTGCCAGCAGCTCCGGGACATGGGATTCACCCCTCCACTTT. This encodes CASSSGTWDSPLHF.

The rearrangement uses TRBV15 and TRBJ2-1; 7 bases agree with TRBD2. Germline-derived CDR1 and CDR2 are LNHNV and YYDKDF (reference sequence). With 0 bases clipped from V and 4 bases from J, the junction kept 3 bases outside the gene matches. The CDR3 is 15 amino acids. This chain's CDR3 is CATSREAGSYNEQFF. For the CDR3, the DNA is TGTGCCACCAGCAGAGAAGCGGGAAGTTACAATGAGCAGTTCTTC. Full variable domain (rest looked up from reference TRBV15 and TRBJ2-1): DAMVIQNPRYQVTQFGKPVTLSCSQTLNHNVMYWYQQKSSQAPKLLFHYYDKDFNNEADTPDNFQSRRPNTSFCFLDIRSPGLGDTAMYLCATSREAGSYNEQFFGPGTRLTVL.

This chain links TRBV30 with TRBJ1-2; the match to TRBD1 covers 9 bases. Germline loops: CDR1 GTSNPN, CDR2 SVGIG (reference sequence). CDR3 length: 13 residues. J lost 7 bases, V lost 3 bases, and 6 bases had no gene match. This chain's CDR3 is CAWSALDRGGYTF. CDR3 nucleotide sequence: TGTGCCTGGAGCGCCTTGGACAGGGGTGGCTACACCTTC.

This rearrangement joins TRBV7-9 to TRBJ1-6, with 7 positions matching TRBD1. The CDR3 loop spans 14 amino acids. Looked up from germline, CDR1 is SEHNR and CDR2 is FQNEAQ (reference sequence). The V and J ends lost 7 bases and 4 bases, in that order; junction bases with no gene match: 4. In DNA, the CDR3 is TGTGCCAGCACCGCAGGGGGATATAATTCACCCCTCCACTTT. Its translation is CASTAGGYNSPLHF.

The chain recombines TRBV28 with TRBJ1-2, with D perhaps TRBD1 (5 bases). This CDR3 spans 13 amino acids. The ends were cut back, 3 bases at V and 5 bases at J, with 10 bases in the middle. Looked up from germline, CDR1 is MDHEN and CDR2 is SYDVKM. CDR3 region: CASSLGQFYGYTF. The CDR3, as DNA: TGTGCCAGCAGTTTGGGGCAGTTTTATGGCTACACCTTC.

The chain joins TRBV11-2 to TRBJ2-3; 9 nucleotides match TRBD2. The CDR3 sequence is 17 residues long. Germline V gene lookup returns CDR1 SGHAT and CDR2 FQNNGV. The V segment lost 1 base and the J segment 3 bases; nucleotides outside the gene matches: 8. The CDR3 coding sequence is TGTGCCAGCAGCTTAGGAGCCGCGGGAGGGGGAACAGATACGCAGTATTTT. It translates to CASSLGAAGGGTDTQYF. The full variable domain, its missing parts supplied by reference TRBV11-2 and TRBJ2-3, is EAGVAQSPRYKIIEKRQSVAFWCNPISGHATLYWYQQILGQGPKLLIQFQNNGVVDDSQLPKDRFSAERLKGVDSTLKIQPAKLEDSAVYLCASSLGAAGGGTDTQYFGPGTRLTVL.

This clone was seen just once. V and J are TRBV4-1 and TRBJ2-7, with D possibly being TRBD2 (6 bases). Trimming took off 1 base at V and 3 bases at J, with 10 bases between the two ends. This CDR3 comprises 14 residues. Germline V lookup: CDR1 MGHRA, CDR2 YSYEKL. As DNA, the CDR3 is TGCGCCAGCAGCCAAGTGGAGGGCGACTACGAGCAGTACTTC. Its translation is CASSQVEGDYEQYF.

The chain has TRBV7-2 and TRBJ2-1; 10 nucleotides line up with TRBD2. CDR1 SGHTA and CDR2 FQGNSA come from the germline V gene. This CDR3 is built from 15 residues. J lost 8 bases, V lost 1 base, and 5 bases had no gene match. CDR3 sequence reads: CASSLGLAGAYEQFF. Written as DNA, the CDR3 is TGTGCCAGCAGCTTAGGTCTAGCGGGAGCTTATGAGCAGTTCTTC.

V usage is TRBV7-8 and J usage is TRBJ1-1; no definite D call. Looked up from germline, CDR1 is SGHVS and CDR2 is FQNEAQ. This CDR3 is 13 amino acids long. V was shortened by 5 bases and J by 6 bases, with 13 bases between the two germline ends. CDR3 sequence: CASSQGVWSEAFF. The CDR3 region has the DNA TGTGCCAGCAGCCAAGGAGTTTGGTCTGAAGCTTTCTTT.

This clone showed up just once. The chain combines TRBV7-3 with TRBJ1-6; D unclear. This CDR3 spans 13 amino acids. Trimming removed 2 bases from V and 8 bases from J, with 7 bases in between. Per the germline V gene, CDR1 is SGHTA and CDR2 is FQGTGA. The CDR3 loop is CASSLGLDSPLHF. The CDR3 nucleotides are TGTGCCAGCAGCTTAGGCTTGGATTCACCCCTCCACTTT.

The genes are TRBV7-9 and TRBJ1-6; D is undetermined. Germline CDR1 reads SEHNR; CDR2 reads FQNEAQ (reference sequence). This CDR3 is 14 amino acids long. Trimming shortened V by 6 bases and J by 7 bases, and 13 bases separated the two germline ends. The CDR3 DNA follows: TGTGCCAGCAGTAATAACTCGGGAAATTCACCCCTCCACTTT. Residues: CASSNNSGNSPLHF.

This sequence joins TRBV7-9 and TRBJ2-5, with D possibly matching TRBD1 (6 bases). CDR3 length: 17 residues. The V gene lost 5 bases and the J gene lost 5 bases, with 24 bases spanning the gap. Per the germline V gene, CDR1 is SEHNR and CDR2 is FQNEAQ (reference sequence). CDR3 sequence: CASSQHSTGEKGETQYF. CDR3 in DNA: TGTGCCAGCAGCCAACACTCGACAGGAGAAAAGGGGGAGACCCAGTACTTC.

V is TRBV18 and J is TRBJ2-3, with 7 bases matching TRBD2. The CDR3 is 14 residues long. V trimming: 3 bases; J trimming: 8 bases; junction bases outside the gene matches: 8. CDR1 is KGHSH and CDR2 is LQKENI in the germline V gene. In DNA form, the CDR3 reads TGTGCCAGCTCACCCCTACGGGGGGTAACTACGCAGTATTTT. Protein sequence: CASSPLRGVTTQYF.

The chain combines TRBV18 with TRBJ1-1, with 7 bases identical to TRBD1. The CDR3 spans 15 residues. Germline CDR1 is KGHSH and CDR2 is LQKENI. The trim removed 2 bases at V and 4 bases at J, leaving 7 bases unmatched. The CDR3 region is CASSPRAGGSTEAFF. Written as DNA, the CDR3 is TGTGCCAGCTCACCAAGGGCAGGGGGAAGCACTGAAGCTTTCTTT.

This chain connects TRBV4-2 to TRBJ2-1, with TRBD2 identical over 7 bases. V gave up 2 bases and J gave up 4 bases; unmatched junction bases: 2. CDR3 length equals 14 residues. Germline V lookup: CDR1 LGHNA, CDR2 YNFKEQ. The CDR3 region has the DNA TGTGCCAGCAGCCAACTAGCGGAATACAATGAGCAGTTCTTC. Translating it yields CASSQLAEYNEQFF.

J is TRBJ2-7 and V is TRBV11-2, with TRBD2 matching 8 bases. J gave up 5 bases and V 5 bases, and 11 bases lay outside the gene matches. From germline, CDR1 is SGHAT and CDR2 FQNNGV. CDR3 size: 15 residues. CDR3 sequence: CASSPLEGLGNEQYF. The CDR3 region has the DNA TGTGCCAGCAGCCCATTAGAGGGACTAGGGAACGAGCAGTACTTC.